The source of this T cell receptor (beta chain) is a study of T cell repertoires in cytomegalovirus infection. On the study more broadly: Alongside well-studied HLA-B-restricted CMV epitopes, recently identified HLA-C-restricted CMV epitopes were also used.

This clonotype was observed a few times. The target antigen is unknown. TCRdb reprocessed the reads via MiXCR and lists one record per CDR3 protein. The sample shows 51,000 or so distinct CDR3 sequences, about 19% of them seen only once. V gave up 5 bases and J gave up 2 bases, with 30 bases separating them. CDR1 LNHNV and CDR2 YYDKDF come from the germline V gene (reference sequence). CDR3 length: 20 amino acids. This specimen consisted of CD8+ T cells from cultured PBMCs, obtained from culture after CMV antigen stimulation. V and J are TRBV15 and TRBJ1-1; D is ambiguous. This receptor was obtained from a human donor in good health (CMV status not recorded). Some clones in this sample may be carry-over from other donors' samples. CDR3 DNA: TGTGCCACCAGCCGGCGACCCGCGGGCGGCAAAGTGGCCAAAAACACTGAAGCTTTCTTT. Residues: CATSRRPAGGKVAKNTEAFF.